The 28 T cell receptor beta chains below come from one sample, sequenced in a study of cytomegalovirus exposure and HLA in healthy donors. The PCR contained 60 Vbeta and 13 Jbeta primers. Using immunoSEQ multiplex PCR, the repertoire was profiled, and TCRdb retains in-frame clones only, with some absent. The table lists roughly 140,000 clones, roughly 85% of them singletons. The specimen sequenced was PBMCs. The source is a male donor in good health and CMV-seronegative.

The rearrangement links TRBV7-6 to TRBJ1-1; perhaps TRBD1 as D (5 bases). V was pared by 5 bases and J by 4 bases, with 14 bases between. In germline, CDR1 is SGHVS, CDR2 FNYEAQ. The CDR3 spans 14 residues. The CDR3 sequence is CASSQGPGGTEAFF. CDR3 in DNA: TGTGCCAGCAGCCAGGGTCCGGGGGGCACTGAAGCTTTCTTT.

The chain employs TRBV9 and TRBJ2-7, with TRBD1 matching 10 bases. Germline values: CDR1 SGDLS, CDR2 YYNGEE. V shed 7 bases, J shed 2 bases, and the junction held 9 bases outside the gene matches. The CDR3 contains 15 residues. The CDR3 sequence: CASGPSGTGAYEQYF. The CDR3 nucleotides read TGTGCCAGCGGCCCGAGTGGGACAGGGGCCTACGAGCAGTACTTC.

This chain uses TRBV10-3 with TRBJ2-5, with D possibly TRBD2 on 6 matching bases. V was pared by 10 bases and J by 1 base, with 13 bases between. Germline V gene sequence: CDR1 ENHRY, CDR2 SYGVKD. This CDR3 has 13 residues. The DNA for the CDR3 is TGTGCCACCCTCCCGGGACTCCAAGAGACCCAGTACTTC. Residues: CATLPGLQETQYF.

As concerns this clone: The junction departs from the called germline gene at one end, perhaps through a read error. This rearrangement joins TRBV7-9 to TRBJ1-2, with 9 positions matching TRBD1. There are 14 residues in the CDR3. The germline CDR1 and CDR2 sequences are SEHNR and FQNEAQ (reference sequence). DNA for the CDR3: TGTTCCAGCAGGCATTCACAGGGGGCGATCGGCTACACCTTC. This sequence encodes CSSRHSQGAIGYTF.

V gene TRBV14 combines with J gene TRBJ2-1, with TRBD2 matching 7 bases. Germline CDR1 is SGHDN and CDR2 is FVKESK. J lost 3 bases, V lost 3 bases, and 8 bases had no gene match. The CDR3 loop spans 16 amino acids. Written as DNA, the CDR3 is TGTGCCAGCAGCCACGGCGGCGGGAGTCTCTACAATGAGCAGTTCTTC. Translating it yields CASSHGGGSLYNEQFF.

In its sample, this clone was seen a few times. This rearrangement joins TRBV5-1 to TRBJ1-5, with 8 bases fitting TRBD1. Germline CDR1 is SGHRS and CDR2 is YFSETQ. V shed 4 bases and J 5 bases; nucleotides not matched to a gene: 8. This CDR3 contains 15 residues. CDR3: CASSAGQGRDQPQHF. CDR3 nucleotides: TGCGCCAGCAGCGCCGGACAGGGACGGGATCAGCCCCAGCATTTT.

V is TRBV6-5 and J is TRBJ2-1; 7 nucleotides line up with TRBD1. Losses at the gene ends were 6 bases for V and 10 bases for J; bases not matched to a gene: 9. CDR1 is MNHEY, CDR2 SVGAGI, per germline. The CDR3 loop spans 13 amino acids. The CDR3 protein is CASRGTGAQEQFF. The CDR3 nucleotides are TGTGCCAGCAGAGGAACAGGGGCCCAGGAGCAGTTCTTC.

This clone was seen a handful of times. This sequence joins TRBV5-1 and TRBJ2-3; 8 bases agree with TRBD2. CDR3 length: 14 residues. CDR1 is SGHRS and CDR2 is YFSETQ in the germline V gene. J lost 3 bases, V lost 6 bases, and 6 bases had no gene match. For the CDR3, the DNA is TGCGCCAGCAATACGGGACTAGGGACAGATACGCAGTATTTT. Its translation: CASNTGLGTDTQYF.

V is TRBV7-8 and J is TRBJ2-6; tentative D call: TRBD2 (5 bases). V lost 11 bases, J lost 2 bases, and 16 bases lay in between. The CDR3 has 15 amino acids. CDR1 and CDR2 (germline): SGHVS, FQNEAQ. The CDR3 here is CAGRVSGAGANVLTF. Written as DNA, the CDR3 is TGTGCCGGGCGGGTTTCAGGCGCTGGGGCCAACGTCCTGACTTTC. The full variable domain, in which reference TRBV7-8 and TRBJ2-6 provide the parts outside the CDR3, is GAGVSQSPRYKVAKRGQDVALRCDPISGHVSLFWYQQALGQGPEFLTYFQNEAQLDKSGLPSDRFFAERPEGSVSTLKIQRTQQEDSAVYLCAGRVSGAGANVLTFGAGSRLTVL.

The chain couples TRBV7-9 to TRBJ1-3; D may be TRBD1 (5 bases). V was clipped by 0 bases and J by 2 bases, with 11 bases between them. Germline CDR1 SEHNR, CDR2 FQNEAQ (reference sequence). This CDR3 is built from 16 residues. The CDR3 nucleotides read TGTGCCAGCAGCTTAGCGACGGTCAGGGCTGGAAACACCATATATTTT. This encodes CASSLATVRAGNTIYF. The complete variable domain, with remaining parts taken from reference TRBV7-9 and TRBJ1-3, reads DTGVSQNPRHKITKRGQNVTFRCDPISEHNRLYWYRQTLGQGPEFLTYFQNEAQLEKSRLLSDRFSAERPKGSFSTLEIQRTEQGDSAMYLCASSLATVRAGNTIYFGEGSWLTVV.

This clone was detected only once. J is TRBJ2-7 and V is TRBV7-2, with 10 positions matching TRBD2. Trimming removed 0 bases from V and 9 bases from J; junction bases left unmatched: 11. This CDR3 spans 16 amino acids. Germline CDR1 reads SGHTA; CDR2 reads FQGNSA. CDR3 sequence reads: CASSLAGLAGGSLQYF. The CDR3 region has the DNA TGTGCCAGCAGCTTAGCGGGCTTAGCGGGAGGCTCGTTGCAGTACTTC.

The genes are TRBV19 and TRBJ2-5; TRBD2 might be the D (6 bases). This CDR3 has 14 amino acids. The V end lost 1 base, the J end lost 5 bases, and 11 bases lay between the germline ends. Germline values: CDR1 LNHDA, CDR2 SQIVND (reference sequence). The CDR3 protein is CASSIVGGAETQYF. The CDR3 DNA is TGTGCCAGTAGTATAGTGGGGGGAGCTGAGACCCAGTACTTC. The variable domain in full, completed from reference TRBV19 and TRBJ2-5, reads DGGITQSPKYLFRKEGQNVTLSCEQNLNHDAMYWYRQDPGQGLRLIYYSQIVNDFQKGDIAEGYSVSREKKESFPLTVTSAQKNPTAFYLCASSIVGGAETQYFGPGTRLLVL.

Worth noting for this clone: Other DNA variants within this sample encode the same CDR3. This rearrangement joins TRBV4-3 to TRBJ2-2, with D maybe TRBD1 (5 bases). Trimming took 0 bases from V and 4 from J, leaving 18 bases between them. There are 18 residues in the CDR3. Per the germline V gene, CDR1 is LGHNA and CDR2 is YSLEER. DNA of the CDR3: TGCGCCAGCAGCCAAGATCCCCCGGCGGCCAGGGCCACCGGGGAGCTGTTTTTT. The encoded protein is CASSQDPPAARATGELFF.

The V and J genes are TRBV27 and TRBJ2-7; D is perhaps TRBD2 (5 bases). The germline V gene has CDR1 MNHEY and CDR2 SMNVEV (reference sequence). The CDR3 spans 16 residues. V was trimmed by 1 base and J by 7 bases, leaving 20 bases between them. For the CDR3, the DNA is TGTGCCAGCAGTTTATGGACTCGACCAGGCGTGCGAGAGCAGTACTTC. It specifies CASSLWTRPGVREQYF.

The CDR3 bases are TGTGCCAGCAGCTCGTACTCCGGGACAGCGCCGTATTTT. This codes for CASSSYSGTAPYF. The chain uses TRBV7-2 and TRBJ2-3; 7 bases align to TRBD1. CDR3 size: 13 residues. Germline V gene data show CDR1 as SGHTA and CDR2 as FQGNSA. Trimming at V came to 4 bases and at J to 14 bases, leaving 12 bases not matched to a gene.

The V gene is TRBV9, the J gene TRBJ2-3, with a possible D match to TRBD2 (5 bases). Germline V lookup: CDR1 SGDLS, CDR2 YYNGEE. Trimming took off 1 base at V and 2 bases at J, with 11 bases between the two ends. This CDR3 spans 15 amino acids. This CDR3 reads CASSVSGWDTDTQYF. The CDR3 DNA sequence: TGTGCCAGCAGCGTAAGCGGCTGGGACACAGATACGCAGTATTTT.

The chain couples TRBV12-5 to TRBJ1-2, with TRBD1 as a possible D gene (6 bases). The CDR3 loop spans 14 amino acids. Trimming stripped 6 bases from V and 2 bases from J, with 13 bases between. The V gene's germline CDR1 is LGHNT and CDR2 FRNRAP. The CDR3 nucleotides are TGTGCTAGTGGCACACCGACAGGAAACTATGGCTACACCTTC. Protein sequence: CASGTPTGNYGYTF.

V is TRBV2 and J is TRBJ2-7; D remains ambiguous. The CDR3 is 12 amino acids. Between the trimmed V and J ends, which lost 3 bases and 3 bases, there was a span of 6 bases. Germline CDR1 reads SNHLY; CDR2 reads FYNNEI. The CDR3 DNA sequence: TGTGCCAGCAGTGAGAGCTACTACGAGCAGTACTTC. This sequence encodes CASSESYYEQYF.

The J gene is TRBJ2-2, the V gene TRBV30; 10 bases line up with TRBD2. V lost 4 bases, J lost 6 bases, and 8 bases stayed unmatched. The germline V gene encodes CDR1 GTSNPN and CDR2 SVGIG (reference sequence). The CDR3 sequence is 15 residues long. The CDR3 here is CAWTPAGGPPGELFF. Written as DNA, the CDR3 is TGTGCCTGGACCCCAGCGGGAGGGCCCCCCGGGGAGCTGTTTTTT.

Here the CDR3 DNA reads TGTGCCTGGAGTGTACTGTCTAAAGAGACCCAGTACTTC. Translated, it gives CAWSVLSKETQYF. The genes are TRBV30 and TRBJ2-5, with D unclear. Per the germline V gene, CDR1 is GTSNPN and CDR2 is SVGIG (reference sequence). Between the trimmed V and J ends, which lost 0 bases and 3 bases, there was a span of 8 bases. The CDR3 is made up of 13 amino acids.

The chain uses TRBV4-2 and TRBJ2-1, with 7 nucleotides matching TRBD2. The CDR3 loop spans 17 amino acids. Per the germline V gene, CDR1 is LGHNA and CDR2 is YNFKEQ. V lost 4 bases and J lost 10; bases outside the gene matches: 19. The CDR3 DNA sequence: TGTGCCAGCAGCCCTGAACGGGAGGCTAGCGATTCGTGGGAGCAGTTCTTC. This translates into CASSPEREASDSWEQFF.

This rearrangement joins TRBV30 to TRBJ1-3; perhaps TRBD1 as D (5 bases). Looked up from germline, CDR1 is GTSNPN and CDR2 is SVGIG (reference sequence). Deletions cut 4 bases from V and 0 bases from J, with 13 bases between. The CDR3 is made up of 15 amino acids. The CDR3 sequence: CAWKAGWDSGNTIYF. The DNA for the CDR3 is TGTGCCTGGAAAGCAGGGTGGGACTCTGGAAACACCATATATTTT.

The CDR3 loop is CATSRGGNYEQYF. The CDR3 bases are TGTGCCACCAGCAGAGGAGGGAACTACGAGCAGTACTTC. The chain links TRBV15 to TRBJ2-7; possible D gene TRBD2, 5 bases. Trimming took 1 base from V and 3 from J, leaving 7 bases between them. CDR1 is LNHNV, CDR2 YYDKDF, per germline (reference sequence). CDR3 length: 13 residues.

The rearrangement links TRBV23-1 to TRBJ1-4, with 9 bases matching TRBD1. TRBV23-1 is identified as an open reading frame with a role that is uncertain. This CDR3 comprises 16 residues. The V gene end was trimmed by 4 bases and the J gene end by 6 bases; junction bases not matched to a gene: 9. The CDR3 bases are TGCGCCAGCAGTCGGGACAGGGATTGGGTCGATGAAAAACTGTTTTTT. This codes for CASSRDRDWVDEKLFF.

The chain combines TRBV9 with TRBJ1-5; D is unclear. Trimming removed 0 bases from V and 4 bases from J, with 5 bases in between. CDR1 SGDLS and CDR2 YYNGEE come from the germline V gene. CDR3 size: 13 residues. CDR3 residues: CASSVVGNQPQHF. The CDR3 nucleotides read TGTGCCAGCAGCGTAGTCGGGAATCAGCCCCAGCATTTT.

The gene calls are TRBV19 and TRBJ1-6; maybe TRBD1 (6 bases). CDR3 length: 15 residues. V lost 3 bases to trimming and J lost 7 bases, with 13 bases between them. CDR1 is LNHDA, CDR2 SQIVND, per germline (reference sequence). The CDR3 DNA reads as TGTGCCAGTAGTATGAGGACAGACGGGAATTCACCCCTCCACTTT. Its protein product is CASSMRTDGNSPLHF.

The chain carries TRBV5-1 and TRBJ2-7; 7 nucleotides line up with TRBD1. Unmatched junction bases numbered 3, after V lost 0 bases and J lost 0 bases. The CDR3 sequence is 15 residues long. The germline V gene has CDR1 SGHRS and CDR2 YFSETQ. The CDR3 sequence: CASSLGDSSSYEQYF. CDR3 nucleotide sequence: TGCGCCAGCAGCTTGGGGGACAGCAGCTCCTACGAGCAGTACTTC.

J is TRBJ1-1 and V is TRBV5-6; D unclear. Germline CDR1 is SGHDT and CDR2 is YYEEEE. This CDR3 has 15 residues. Trimming pared 3 bases from V and 1 base from J, leaving 13 bases between. The DNA of the CDR3 is TGTGCCAGCAGCTCCGCGGGGAGGGCGAACACTGAAGCTTTCTTT. This encodes CASSSAGRANTEAFF.